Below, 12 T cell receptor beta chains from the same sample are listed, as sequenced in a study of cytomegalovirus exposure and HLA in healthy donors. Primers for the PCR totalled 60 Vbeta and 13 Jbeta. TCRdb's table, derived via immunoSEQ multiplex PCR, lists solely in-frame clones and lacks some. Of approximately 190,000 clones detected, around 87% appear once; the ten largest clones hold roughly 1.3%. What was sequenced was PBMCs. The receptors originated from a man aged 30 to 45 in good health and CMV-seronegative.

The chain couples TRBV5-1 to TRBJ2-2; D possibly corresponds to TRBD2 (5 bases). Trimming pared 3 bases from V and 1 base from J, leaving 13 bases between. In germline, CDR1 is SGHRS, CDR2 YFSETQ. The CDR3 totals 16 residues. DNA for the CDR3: TGCGCCAGCAGCTGGGAGTTTGCGGGGAACACCGGGGAGCTGTTTTTT. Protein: CASSWEFAGNTGELFF. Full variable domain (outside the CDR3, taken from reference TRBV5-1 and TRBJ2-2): KAGVTQTPRYLIKTRGQQVTLSCSPISGHRSVSWYQQTPGQGLQFLFEYFSETQRNKGNFPGRFSGRQFSNSRSEMNVSTLELGDSALYLCASSWEFAGNTGELFFGEGSRLTVL.

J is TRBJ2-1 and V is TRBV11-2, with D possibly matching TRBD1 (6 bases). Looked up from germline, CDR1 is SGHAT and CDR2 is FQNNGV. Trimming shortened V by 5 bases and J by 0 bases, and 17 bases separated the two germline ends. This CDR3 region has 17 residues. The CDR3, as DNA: TGTGCCAGCAGCGACCGGTCAGGGGTGAGCTCCTACAATGAGCAGTTCTTC. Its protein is CASSDRSGVSSYNEQFF.

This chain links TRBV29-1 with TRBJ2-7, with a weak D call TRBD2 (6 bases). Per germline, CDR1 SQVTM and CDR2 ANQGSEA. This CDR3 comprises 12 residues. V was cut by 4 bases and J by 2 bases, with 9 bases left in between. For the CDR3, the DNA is TGCAGCGTTGCGGAGGGGACCTACGAGCAGTACTTC. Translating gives CSVAEGTYEQYF.

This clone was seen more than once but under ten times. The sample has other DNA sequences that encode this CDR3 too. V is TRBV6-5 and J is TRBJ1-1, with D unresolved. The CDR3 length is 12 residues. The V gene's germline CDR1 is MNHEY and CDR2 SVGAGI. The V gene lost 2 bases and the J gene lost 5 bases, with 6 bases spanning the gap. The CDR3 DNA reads TGTGCCAGCAGTTACAGGGAGACTGAAGCTTTCTTT. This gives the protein CASSYRETEAFF.

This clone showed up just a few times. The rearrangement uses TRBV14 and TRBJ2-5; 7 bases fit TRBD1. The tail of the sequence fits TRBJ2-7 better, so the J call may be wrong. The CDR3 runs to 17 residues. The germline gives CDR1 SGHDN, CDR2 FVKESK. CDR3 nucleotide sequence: TGTGCCAGCAGCCGCCCCTGGGGTGACAGGGTGAGCAACGAGCAGTACTTC. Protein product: CASSRPWGDRVSNEQYF.

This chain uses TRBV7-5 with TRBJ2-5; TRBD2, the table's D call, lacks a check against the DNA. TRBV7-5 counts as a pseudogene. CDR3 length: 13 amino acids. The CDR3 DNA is TGTGCCAGGAGCGGGACTTCTAGGGAGACCCAGTACTTC. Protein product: CARSGTSRETQYF.

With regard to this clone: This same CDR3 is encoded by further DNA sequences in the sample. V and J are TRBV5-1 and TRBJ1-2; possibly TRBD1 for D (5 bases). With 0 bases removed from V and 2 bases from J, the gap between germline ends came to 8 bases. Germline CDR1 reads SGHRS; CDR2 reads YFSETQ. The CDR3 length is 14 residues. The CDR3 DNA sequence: TGCGCCAGCAGCTTGGTGGGGGGGAACTATGGCTACACCTTC. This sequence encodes CASSLVGGNYGYTF.

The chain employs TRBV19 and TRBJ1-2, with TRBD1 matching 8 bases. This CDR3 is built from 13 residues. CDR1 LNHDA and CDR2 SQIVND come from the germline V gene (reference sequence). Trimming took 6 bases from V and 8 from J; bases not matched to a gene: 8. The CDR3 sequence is CASSSGTGGGYTF. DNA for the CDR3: TGTGCCAGTAGCTCCGGGACAGGCGGGGGCTACACCTTC. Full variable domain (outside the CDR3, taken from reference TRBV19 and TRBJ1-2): DGGITQSPKYLFRKEGQNVTLSCEQNLNHDAMYWYRQDPGQGLRLIYYSQIVNDFQKGDIAEGYSVSREKKESFPLTVTSAQKNPTAFYLCASSSGTGGGYTFGSGTRLTVV.

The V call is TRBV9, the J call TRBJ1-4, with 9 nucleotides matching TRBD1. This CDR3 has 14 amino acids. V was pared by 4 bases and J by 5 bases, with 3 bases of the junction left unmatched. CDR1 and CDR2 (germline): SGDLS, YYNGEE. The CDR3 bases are TGTGCCAGCAGCCCCGGGACAGGGAATGAAAAACTGTTTTTT. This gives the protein CASSPGTGNEKLFF.

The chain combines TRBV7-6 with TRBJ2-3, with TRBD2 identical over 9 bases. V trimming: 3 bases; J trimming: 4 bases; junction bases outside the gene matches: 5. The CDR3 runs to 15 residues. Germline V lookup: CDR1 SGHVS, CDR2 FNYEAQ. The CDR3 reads CASSLREGSPDTQYF. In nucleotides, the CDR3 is TGTGCCAGCAGCTTGCGGGAGGGATCCCCAGATACGCAGTATTTT.

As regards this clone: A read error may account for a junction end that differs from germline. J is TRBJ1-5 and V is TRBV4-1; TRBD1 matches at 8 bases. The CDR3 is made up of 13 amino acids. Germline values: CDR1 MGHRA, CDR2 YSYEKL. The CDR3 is CASSQANGQGFNF. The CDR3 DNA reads TGCGCCAGCAGCCAAGCAAATGGACAGGGCTTTAATTTT.

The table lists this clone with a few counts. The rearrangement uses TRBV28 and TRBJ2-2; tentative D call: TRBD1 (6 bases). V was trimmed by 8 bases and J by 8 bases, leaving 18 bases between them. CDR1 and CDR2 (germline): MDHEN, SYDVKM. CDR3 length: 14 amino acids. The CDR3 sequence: CASFRDNVNGELFF. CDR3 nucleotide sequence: TGTGCCAGCTTCCGGGACAATGTGAATGGGGAGCTGTTTTTT.